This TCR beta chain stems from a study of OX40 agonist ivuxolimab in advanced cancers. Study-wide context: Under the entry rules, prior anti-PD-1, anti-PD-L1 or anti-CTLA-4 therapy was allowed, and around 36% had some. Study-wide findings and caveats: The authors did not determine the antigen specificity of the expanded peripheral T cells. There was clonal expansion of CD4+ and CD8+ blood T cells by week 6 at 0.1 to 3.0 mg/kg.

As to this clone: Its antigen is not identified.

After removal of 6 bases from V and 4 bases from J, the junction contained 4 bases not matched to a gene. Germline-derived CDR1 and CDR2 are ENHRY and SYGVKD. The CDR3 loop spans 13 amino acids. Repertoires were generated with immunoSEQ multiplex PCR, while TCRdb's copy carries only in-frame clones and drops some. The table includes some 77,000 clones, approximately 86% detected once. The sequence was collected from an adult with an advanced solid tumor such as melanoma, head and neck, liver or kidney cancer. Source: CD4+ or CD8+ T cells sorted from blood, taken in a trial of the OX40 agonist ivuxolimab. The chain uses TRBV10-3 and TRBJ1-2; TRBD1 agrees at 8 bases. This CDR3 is CAISGTGPYGYTF. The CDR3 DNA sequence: TGTGCCATCAGCGGGACAGGTCCCTATGGCTACACCTTC.